This T cell receptor (beta chain) was captured in a study of T-cell memory formation after mild COVID-19. Study results and limitations: A balance of CD4 and CD8 characterized clones contracting day 15 to 85, whereas later expanders leaned CD4+.

Concerning this clonotype itself: Its antigen remains unidentified.

Germline V gene sequence: CDR1 LGHNA, CDR2 YSLEER. V shed 5 bases and J shed 0 bases, with 11 bases lying between them. CDR3 length: 15 amino acids. From 5'RACE with constant-segment primers came TCR alpha and TCR beta cDNA libraries that carried sample barcodes and UMIs. TCRdb independently ran MiXCR on the 5' RACE reads; one entry per CDR3 protein. The table lists tens of thousands of distinct CDR3 sequences, around 12% of them singletons. This receptor was identified in a man aged 18 to 35 who had mild COVID-19 (a few samples of this study predate the infection). Cell type and time point are not known. Sequencing was done on a sample of PBMCs or a T cell subset sorted from them (not recorded which). This chain links TRBV4-3 with TRBJ1-3; TRBD1 might be the D (6 bases). The CDR3: CASSWGHHSGNTIYF. As DNA, the CDR3 is TGCGCCAGCAGCTGGGGACACCACTCTGGAAACACCATATATTTT.